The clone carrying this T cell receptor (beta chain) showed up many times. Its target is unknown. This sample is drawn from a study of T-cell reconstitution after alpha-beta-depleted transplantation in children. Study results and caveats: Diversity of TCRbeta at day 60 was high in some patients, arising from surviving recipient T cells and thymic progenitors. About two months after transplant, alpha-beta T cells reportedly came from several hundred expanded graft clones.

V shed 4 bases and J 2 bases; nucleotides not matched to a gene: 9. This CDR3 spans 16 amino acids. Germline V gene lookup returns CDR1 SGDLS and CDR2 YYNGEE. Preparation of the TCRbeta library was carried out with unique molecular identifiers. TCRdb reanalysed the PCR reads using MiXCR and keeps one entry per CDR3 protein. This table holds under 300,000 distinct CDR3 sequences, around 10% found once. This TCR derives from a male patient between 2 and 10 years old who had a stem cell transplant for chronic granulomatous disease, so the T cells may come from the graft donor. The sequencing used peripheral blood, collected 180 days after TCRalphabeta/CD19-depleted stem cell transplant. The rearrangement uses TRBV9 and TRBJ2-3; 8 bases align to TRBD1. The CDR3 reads CASSPRTGLITDTQYF. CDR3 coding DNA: TGTGCCAGCAGCCCCCGGACAGGGCTCATCACAGATACGCAGTATTTT.